This T cell receptor beta chain was found in a study of PD-L1 blockade in urothelial cancer. Study-wide context: About 85% of the 29 patients were males with bladder-origin urothelial cancer.

Only in-frame clones appear in the TCRdb table, and some are missing; sequencing was by immunoSEQ multiplex PCR. This table holds approximately 46,000 clones, approximately 90% found once. Germline CDR1 SGHTA, CDR2 FQGNSA. This CDR3 comprises 16 residues. V lost 4 bases to trimming and J lost 2 bases; unmatched junction nucleotides: 8. Patients suffered from locally advanced or metastatic urothelial carcinoma. Pretreatment and on-treatment samples were taken, numbering 1 to 8 per patient. The chain links TRBV7-2 to TRBJ2-7; 10 bases align to TRBD2. The specimen comprised PBMCs, sampled around atezolizumab (anti-PD-L1) treatment. This TCR was recovered from a man in his sixties with urothelial cancer. CDR3 residues: CASSSRLLAGPYEQYF. The CDR3 DNA reads TGTGCCAGCAGCTCAAGGCTACTAGCGGGACCCTACGAGCAGTACTTC.